This T cell receptor (beta chain) appears in the sequencing data of a study of T cell repertoires in cytomegalovirus infection. At the level of the study: CMV epitopes, recently identified HLA-C-restricted and well-studied HLA-B-restricted, were used. Carrying CMV and the relevant HLA type showed in public TCR beta signatures.

The trim removed 6 bases at V and 4 bases at J, leaving 8 bases unmatched. This CDR3 is 14 amino acids long. Regarding the study as a whole: Clonotypes of TCR beta that were HLA-C-restricted and CMV-specific dominated the ex vivo response. Based on cumulative public TCR beta family frequency, carriers of CMV plus the relevant HLA were identified.

In the case of this clonotype: Its antigen remains unidentified.

TCRdb reprocessed the reads via MiXCR and lists one record per CDR3 protein. The table has 900,000 to 950,000 distinct CDR3 sequences, around 31% seen once. Here the sequenced sample was cultured CD8+ T cells from PBMCs, taken from culture after CMV antigen stimulation. The source of this sequence is a human donor in good health (CMV status not recorded). Some clones in this sample may be carry-over from other donors' samples. The V call is TRBV12-3 or TRBV12-4, the J call TRBJ2-5, with TRBD2 matching over 7 bases. Written as DNA, the CDR3 is TGTGCCAGCAGCCACCCGGGAGGTACAGAGACCCAGTACTTC. Protein: CASSHPGGTETQYF.